The clone carrying this TCR beta chain was detected ten times or more. Each CDR3 protein is one row after TCRdb ran MiXCR on the RACE reads. Among about 74,000 distinct CDR3 sequences listed, less than 15% were seen once. V dropped 7 bases and J dropped 2 bases, with 14 bases sitting between them. The CDR3 consists of 14 residues. Germline V gene sequence: CDR1 SNHLY, CDR2 FYNNEI. The time point: pre-sensitization, week 0. Treatment: therapeutic diphenylcyclopropenone sensitization with weekly scalp DPC. Alopecia patients, 18 to 70 years old and DPC-suitable, served as donors. The data derive from a study of human T cells and chemical hapten exposure.

This chain links TRBV2 with TRBJ1-1; D might be TRBD1 (6 bases). Here the sequenced sample was whole blood, taken in connection with sensitization to the hapten diphenylcyclopropenone (DPC). The source is a woman aged 45-65 years with alopecia areata. Some clones in this sample may be carry-over from other donors' samples. The CDR3 is CASNVQGYNTEAFF. In nucleotides, the CDR3 is TGTGCCAGCAACGTACAGGGTTACAACACTGAAGCTTTCTTT.